This T cell receptor beta chain emerged from a study of Ad26.COV2.S vaccination and SARS-CoV-2 variants. Study details: The vaccine Ad26.COV2.S was put into the muscle once, or twice with 56 days between.

As concerns this clone: Its matching antigen is unknown.

Regarding the study as a whole: Breadth, reportedly substantial, characterized the spike-specific CD8+ and CD4+ T cell responses after vaccination. It was found that vaccine and placebo recipients had similar non-spike TCR breadth.

Measured with immunoSEQ multiplex PCR; TCRdb has only the in-frame clones, and not every one. The sample shows about 400,000 clones, approximately 83% of them seen only once. The treatment here: about 20 received Ad26.COV2.S at low or high dose, single or two shots; five or six received placebo; per-sample allocation not given. Each sample was drawn 63 days after the first injection (of vaccine or placebo). The administered vaccine (an Ad26 vector) expressed Wuhan-strain SARS-CoV-2 spike. The TCR comes from a person aged 18-65 years who received the Ad26.COV2.S COVID-19 vaccine or a placebo. Here the sequenced sample was peripheral blood, taken in a trial of Ad26.COV2.S vaccine versus placebo.

The DNA of the CDR3 is TGTGCCAGCAGCGTATCACTAGCGGGGAACACAGATACGCAGTATTTT. It specifies CASSVSLAGNTDTQYF. The V call is TRBV9, the J call TRBJ2-3; the match to TRBD2 covers 10 bases. Germline loops: CDR1 SGDLS, CDR2 YYNGEE. V gave up 1 base and J gave up 2 bases; unmatched junction bases: 4. The CDR3 has 16 amino acids.